This T cell receptor (beta chain) was retrieved from a study of cytomegalovirus exposure and HLA in healthy donors. As for the study in general: Earlier work reported 110 million or so unique TCR beta sequences from roughly 180 million T cells.

Germline CDR1 is LNHDA and CDR2 is SQIVND (reference sequence). V shed 1 base and J shed 0 bases, with 3 bases lying between them. CDR3 length: 13 amino acids. On this clone itself: What it binds is unknown.

The study ran its PCR with 60 Vbeta and 13 Jbeta primers. Here immunoSEQ multiplex PCR was the method, and the copy in TCRdb shows in-frame clones only, minus some. The listing records approximately 110,000 clones. Regarding the study as a whole: Exclusion applied to some V segments, including TRBV6-2 and TRBV6-3, as they were indistinguishable. According to the study, 160 or so TCR beta chains were cytomegalovirus-associated.

The rearrangement links TRBV19 to TRBJ1-1; no firm D call. This TCR came from a man aged 18 to 29 in good health and CMV-seronegative. The material sequenced was PBMCs. The CDR3 DNA sequence: TGTGCCAGTAGTATAGTCATGAACACTGAAGCTTTCTTT. Protein: CASSIVMNTEAFF.